These T cell receptor beta chains were read from a single sample in a study of T cell responses to AZD1222 COVID-19 vaccine. The data were produced by immunoSEQ multiplex PCR, yet TCRdb's version contains in-frame clones alone and is incomplete. Of more than 95,000 clones in the sample, more than 85% were seen once. Specimen: peripheral blood, collected on day 0 of AZD1222 vaccination. The receptors were sampled from an adult in good health. Each CDR3 is given with its conserved first and last residue. Fields, in order: V gene, D gene, J gene, clone size, CDR3 DNA, CDR3 protein. A D gene is named only where the DNA matches it firmly. Expanded clones are given a class, and other clones once, few, many or no size at all.

TRBV5-4	TRBD2	TRBJ2-5	-	TGTGCCAGCAGCTTGGGCGGGACTAGAAGGGGGGAGACCCAGTACTTC	CASSLGGTRRGETQYF
TRBV25-1	-	TRBJ1-2	-	TGTGCCAGCAGTGAACCCTATTGGGACTATGGCTACACCTTC	CASSEPYWDYGYTF
TRBV12-3/TRBV12-4	-	TRBJ2-1	-	TGTGCCAGCAAACTTCGGGGGAATGAGCAGTTCTTC	CASKLRGNEQFF
TRBV7-3	TRBD1	TRBJ1-2	-	TGTGCCAGCAGCCCCGACAGGGGAACTAACTATGGCTACACCTTC	CASSPDRGTNYGYTF
TRBV5-6	TRBD1	TRBJ2-3	-	TGTGCCAGCAGCTTGGCGGGGACAGGGACGAGCACAGATACGCAGTATTTT	CASSLAGTGTSTDTQYF
TRBV7-8	TRBD2	TRBJ2-4	-	TGTGCCAGCAGCCGAGAGGGCGGCGGGGGTGGTCTCAAAAACATTCAGTACTTC	CASSREGGGGGLKNIQYF
TRBV6-5	-	TRBJ2-1	once	TGTGCCAGCATAGGGGGGAGGGCCTCCTACAATGAGCAGTTCTTC	CASIGGRASYNEQFF
TRBV6-2/TRBV6-3	-	TRBJ2-3	-	TGTGCCAGCAGTCCCCAGGGTGCTAGCACAGATACGCAGTATTTT	CASSPQGASTDTQYF
TRBV6-5	-	TRBJ1-1	-	TGTGCCAGCAGTTACTCGATGGGGACTGAAGCTTTCTTT	CASSYSMGTEAFF
TRBV9	-	TRBJ2-7	-	TGTGCCAGCAGCGTAGAACCCGGACCCTACGAGCAGTACTTC	CASSVEPGPYEQYF
TRBV19	-	TRBJ1-2	-	TGTGCCAGTAGTATCGGGGGGACAAGCTATGGCTACACCTTC	CASSIGGTSYGYTF
TRBV5-1	-	TRBJ2-7	-	TGCGCCAGCAGCGTTGGTGCGGGGAGCTCCTACGAGCAGTACTTC	CASSVGAGSSYEQYF
TRBV5-4	-	TRBJ2-2	-	TGTGCCAGCAGCTCCCAGAATCCCACCGGGGAGCTGTTTTTT	CASSSQNPTGELFF
TRBV13	TRBD1	TRBJ1-2	few	TGTGCCAGCAGCTTACAGGGGGCGGAGGGCTACACCTTC	CASSLQGAEGYTF
TRBV2	TRBD1	TRBJ1-6	-	TGTGCCAGCAGCAGGGGGTTCAATTCACCCCTCCACTTT	CASSRGFNSPLHF
TRBV12-3/TRBV12-4	TRBD1	TRBJ1-4	-	TGTGCCAGCCGGACAGGAAACAATGAAAAACTGTTTTTT	CASRTGNNEKLFF
TRBV6-5	-	TRBJ1-1	-	TGTGCCAGCAGCGGGGCCGGTGAGACTGAAGCTTTCTTT	CASSGAGETEAFF
TRBV6-4	-	TRBJ1-2	-	TGTGCCAGCAGTCCCGGACGGTCTTATGGCTACACCTTC	CASSPGRSYGYTF
TRBV4-1	-	TRBJ2-2	few	TGCGCCAGCAGCCAAGCTCAGGGGATGATGACCGGGGAGCTGTTTTTT	CASSQAQGMMTGELFF
TRBV11-2	-	TRBJ2-2	-	TGTGCCAGCACCCTAGATAACTACGCCGGGGAGCTGTTTTTT	CASTLDNYAGELFF
TRBV3-1/TRBV3-2	-	TRBJ1-2	-	TGTGCCAGCACGAGCGGGCAGGGGAACTATGGCTACACCTTC	CASTSGQGNYGYTF
TRBV21-1	-	TRBJ2-3	once	TGTGCCAGCAGCAAAGAATCATGCAGGGAGAGGAGCACAGATACGCAGTATTTT	CASSKESCRERSTDTQYF
TRBV5-8	TRBD1	TRBJ1-2	-	TGTGCCAGCAGCCCAGGGACAGGGGGCCGCTGGTGGCTGAACTATGGCTACACCTTC	CASSPGTGGRWWLNYGYTF
TRBV5-1	TRBD1	TRBJ1-2	-	TGCGCCAGCAGAGCCCAGGGGGACAAATACTATGGCTACACCTTC	CASRAQGDKYYGYTF
TRBV28	TRBD1	TRBJ1-6	few	TGTGCCAGCAAAGTGCGGGGACAGGGAAACAATTCACCCCTCCACTTT	CASKVRGQGNNSPLHF
TRBV4-3	-	TRBJ1-2	-	TGCGCCAGCAGCCGGGACGGCAACTATGGCTACACCTTC	CASSRDGNYGYTF
TRBV25-1	-	TRBJ2-7	-	TGTGCCAGCAGTGGCCTGGCGGGGTACCACGAGCAGTACTTC	CASSGLAGYHEQYF